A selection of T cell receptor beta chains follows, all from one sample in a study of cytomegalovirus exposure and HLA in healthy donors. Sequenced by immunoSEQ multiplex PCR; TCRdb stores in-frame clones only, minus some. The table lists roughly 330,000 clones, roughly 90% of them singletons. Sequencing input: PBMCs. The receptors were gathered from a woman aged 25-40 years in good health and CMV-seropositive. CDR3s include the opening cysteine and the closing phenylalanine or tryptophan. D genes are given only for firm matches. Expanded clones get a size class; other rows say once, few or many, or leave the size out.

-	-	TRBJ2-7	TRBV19	CASSIPRGSFSEQYF	TGTGCCAGTAGTATACCCAGGGGCTCCTTCTCCGAGCAGTACTTC
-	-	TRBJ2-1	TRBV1	CTRARTSGNHNEQFF	TGCACCAGAGCCCGGACTAGCGGGAACCACAATGAGCAGTTCTTC
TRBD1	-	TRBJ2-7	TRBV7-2	CASSSLGAGQGYEQYF	TGTGCCAGCAGCTCCTTAGGGGCGGGACAGGGCTACGAGCAGTACTTC
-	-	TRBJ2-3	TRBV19	CASSPNSQATDTQYF	TGTGCCAGTAGCCCGAATTCCCAAGCGACAGATACGCAGTATTTT
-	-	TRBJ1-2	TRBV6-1	CASSDMGPIYGYTF	TGTGCCAGCAGTGATATGGGTCCGATCTATGGCTACACCTTC
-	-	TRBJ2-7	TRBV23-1	CASSPRDGYEQYF	TGCGCCAGCAGCCCAAGAGACGGCTACGAGCAGTACTTC
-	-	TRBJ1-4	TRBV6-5	CASSYGRFNEKLFF	TGTGCCAGCAGTTACGGCAGGTTTAATGAAAAACTGTTTTTT
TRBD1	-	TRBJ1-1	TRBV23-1	CASSHQGGNTEAFF	TGCGCCAGCAGCCACCAGGGGGGGAACACTGAAGCTTTCTTT
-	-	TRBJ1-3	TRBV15	CATSTTGWNTIYF	TGTGCCACCAGCACAACAGGCTGGAACACCATATATTTT
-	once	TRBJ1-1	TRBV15	CATSTPNTEAFF	TGTGCCACCAGCACCCCGAACACTGAAGCTTTCTTT
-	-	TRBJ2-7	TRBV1	CTSSQDPAVVGSYEQYF	TGCACCAGCAGCCAAGATCCCGCAGTCGTGGGCTCCTACGAGCAGTACTTC
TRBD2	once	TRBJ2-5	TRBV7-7	CASENGGGRVKTQYF	TGTGCCAGCGAGAATGGCGGGGGAAGAGTGAAGACCCAGTACTTC
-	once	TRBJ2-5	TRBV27	CASSLRVGETQYF	TGTGCCAGCAGTTTGCGCGTAGGAGAGACCCAGTACTTC
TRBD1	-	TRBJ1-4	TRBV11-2	CASSFGQGFEKLFF	TGTGCCAGCAGCTTCGGACAGGGTTTTGAAAAACTGTTTTTT
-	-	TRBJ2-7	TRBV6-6	CASSSGSGQYF	TGTGCCAGCAGCTCCGGTTCCGGGCAGTACTTC
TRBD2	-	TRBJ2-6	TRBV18	CASATSGDRSSGANVLTF	TGTGCCAGCGCGACTAGCGGGGACCGTTCCTCTGGGGCCAACGTCCTGACTTTC
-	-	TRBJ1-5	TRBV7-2	CASSLGGGFVNQPQHF	TGTGCCAGCAGCTTAGGCGGAGGTTTCGTCAATCAGCCCCAGCATTTT
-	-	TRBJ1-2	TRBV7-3	CASGKTGVYGYTF	TGTGCCAGCGGCAAAACAGGCGTTTATGGCTACACCTTC
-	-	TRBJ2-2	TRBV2	CASSEVGQTGELFF	TGTGCCAGCAGTGAAGTAGGACAAACCGGGGAGCTGTTTTTT
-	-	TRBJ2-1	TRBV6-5	CASSSLYNEQFF	TGTGCCAGCAGTTCCCTCTACAATGAGCAGTTCTTC
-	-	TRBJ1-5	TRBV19	CASRPDRGYSNQPQHF	TGTGCCAGTAGACCCGACAGAGGGTATAGCAATCAGCCCCAGCATTTT
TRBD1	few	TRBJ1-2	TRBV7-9	CASRRQGWYGYTF	TGTGCCAGCAGGCGACAGGGGTGGTATGGCTACACCTTC
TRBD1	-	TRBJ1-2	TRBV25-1	CASSGNRGTGNPYGYTF	TGTGCCAGCAGTGGAAACCGCGGGACAGGCAACCCCTATGGCTACACCTTC
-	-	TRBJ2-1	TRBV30	CAWSVQGSYNEQFF	TGTGCCTGGAGTGTACAGGGCTCCTACAATGAGCAGTTCTTC
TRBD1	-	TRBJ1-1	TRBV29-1	CSVVLPRDSLKPNTEAFF	TGCAGCGTTGTCCTACCCAGGGACAGCCTTAAACCGAACACTGAAGCTTTCTTT
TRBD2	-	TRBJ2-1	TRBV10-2	CASSETSGIPPRDEQFF	TGCGCCAGCAGTGAGACTAGCGGAATACCTCCCAGGGATGAGCAGTTCTTC
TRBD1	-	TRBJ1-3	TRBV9	CASSVGQGPSGNTIYF	TGTGCCAGCAGCGTAGGACAGGGACCCTCTGGAAACACCATATATTTT
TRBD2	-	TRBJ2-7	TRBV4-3	CASSQLPRDIAGGFYEQYF	TGCGCCAGCAGCCAATTGCCACGCGATATAGCGGGAGGTTTCTACGAGCAGTACTTC
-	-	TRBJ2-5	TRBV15	CATSIGQPQETQYF	TGTGCCACCAGCATAGGACAGCCCCAAGAGACCCAGTACTTC
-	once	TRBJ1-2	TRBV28	CASNPVANYGYTF	TGTGCCAGCAACCCCGTAGCTAACTATGGCTACACCTTC
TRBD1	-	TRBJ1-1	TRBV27	CASSFPGGTEAFF	TGTGCCAGCAGTTTCCCAGGGGGCACTGAAGCTTTCTTT
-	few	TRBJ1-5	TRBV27	CASSFLSGQPQHF	TGTGCCAGCAGTTTCTTATCGGGTCAGCCCCAGCATTTT
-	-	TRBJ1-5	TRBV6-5	CASSYSGVQPQHF	TGTGCCAGCAGTTACTCAGGGGTTCAGCCCCAGCATTTT
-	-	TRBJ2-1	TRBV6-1	CASSELLASLYNEQFF	TGTGCCAGCAGTGAATTGTTAGCTAGCCTCTACAATGAGCAGTTCTTC
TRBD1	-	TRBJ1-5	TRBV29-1	CSVGDSDDQPQHF	TGCAGCGTCGGGGACAGTGATGATCAGCCCCAGCATTTT
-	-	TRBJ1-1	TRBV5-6	CASRIRGGDAFF	TGTGCCAGCAGAATTAGAGGAGGGGACGCTTTCTTT
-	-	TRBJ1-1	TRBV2	CASRGRSDTEAFF	TGTGCCAGCAGAGGGCGGTCGGACACTGAAGCTTTCTTT
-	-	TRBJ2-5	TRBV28	CASSLIPGRETQYF	TGTGCCAGCAGCCTAATTCCCGGACGGGAGACCCAGTACTTC
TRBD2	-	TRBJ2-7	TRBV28	CASSFPGLAGGPFSYEQYF	TGTGCCAGCAGTTTTCCGGGACTAGCGGGAGGACCTTTCTCCTACGAGCAGTACTTC
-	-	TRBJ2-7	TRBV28	CASIKMGGWEEQYF	TGTGCCAGCATCAAAATGGGGGGTTGGGAAGAGCAGTACTTC
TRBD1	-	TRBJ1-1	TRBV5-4	CASSSTSGQPNTEAFF	TGTGCCAGCAGCTCTACGTCGGGACAGCCGAACACTGAAGCTTTCTTT
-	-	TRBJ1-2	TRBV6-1	CASSELVGLDGYTF	TGTGCCAGCAGTGAACTTGTGGGGTTGGATGGCTACACCTTC
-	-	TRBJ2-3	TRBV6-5	CASLAADTQYF	TGTGCCAGTCTGGCGGCAGATACGCAGTATTTT
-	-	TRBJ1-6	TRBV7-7	CASSLGGPDSPLHF	TGTGCCAGCAGCTTAGGGGGCCCCGATTCACCCCTCCACTTT
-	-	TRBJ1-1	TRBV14	CASSQDRLHSGTEAFF	TGTGCCAGCAGCCAAGACCGGCTTCATTCTGGCACTGAAGCTTTCTTT
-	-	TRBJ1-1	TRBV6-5	CASSYQGPNTEAFF	TGTGCCAGCAGTTACCAGGGCCCGAACACTGAAGCTTTCTTT
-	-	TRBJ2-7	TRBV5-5	CASSLSIGRALYYEQYF	TGTGCCAGCAGCTTGAGCATCGGCAGGGCCCTCTACTACGAGCAGTACTTC
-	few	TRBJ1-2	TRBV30	CAWSPPLDGDYGYTF	TGTGCCTGGAGCCCCCCCTTAGATGGCGACTATGGCTACACCTTC
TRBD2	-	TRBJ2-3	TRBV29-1	CSGGQGLAGASGDTQYF	TGCAGCGGTGGACAAGGACTAGCGGGAGCATCTGGGGATACGCAGTATTTT
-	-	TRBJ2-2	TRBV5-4	CASSLRAAHGELFF	TGTGCCAGCAGCTTGAGAGCGGCCCACGGGGAGCTGTTTTTT
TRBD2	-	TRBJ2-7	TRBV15	CATSRGGLFHEQYF	TGTGCCACCAGCAGAGGGGGACTATTCCACGAGCAGTACTTC
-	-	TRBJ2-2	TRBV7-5	CARSSTRQGYTGELFF	TGTGCCAGAAGCAGTACCCGACAGGGGTACACCGGGGAGCTGTTTTTT
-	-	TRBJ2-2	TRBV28	CASSFGTDPTGELFF	TGTGCCAGCAGTTTTGGTACAGATCCCACCGGGGAGCTGTTTTTT
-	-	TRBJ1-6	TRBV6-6	CASIGGTANSPLHF	TGTGCCAGCATCGGGGGGACGGCCAATTCACCCCTCCACTTT
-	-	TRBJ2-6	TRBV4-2	CASSRSSSGANVLTF	TGTGCCAGCAGCCGCTCCTCCTCTGGGGCCAACGTCCTGACTTTC
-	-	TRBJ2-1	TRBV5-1	CASSLGEASSYNEQFF	TGCGCCAGCAGCTTGGGTGAGGCGAGCTCCTACAATGAGCAGTTCTTC
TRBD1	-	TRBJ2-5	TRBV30	CASGQGPEETQYF	TGTGCCTCTGGACAGGGACCGGAAGAGACCCAGTACTTC
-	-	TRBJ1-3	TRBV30	CAWLSGNTIYF	TGTGCGTGGTTATCTGGAAACACCATATATTTT
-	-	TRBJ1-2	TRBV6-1	CASRADGDYYGYTF	TGTGCCAGCCGGGCGGACGGGGACTACTATGGCTACACCTTC